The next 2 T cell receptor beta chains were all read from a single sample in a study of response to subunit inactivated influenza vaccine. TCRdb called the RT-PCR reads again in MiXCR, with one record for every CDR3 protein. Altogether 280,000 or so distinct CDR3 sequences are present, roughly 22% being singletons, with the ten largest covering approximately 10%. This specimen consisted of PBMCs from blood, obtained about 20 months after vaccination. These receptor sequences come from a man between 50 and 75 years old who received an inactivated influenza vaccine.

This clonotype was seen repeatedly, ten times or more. The CDR3 DNA reads as TGTGCCAGCAGCCCCTCCCACGGGGCGGGCTATGGCTACACCTTC. This translates into CASSPSHGAGYGYTF. V gene TRBV11-2 combines with J gene TRBJ1-2, with D possibly being TRBD1 (5 bases). Trimming shortened V by 5 bases and J by 4 bases, and 17 bases separated the two germline ends. Germline loops: CDR1 SGHAT, CDR2 FQNNGV. The CDR3 is 15 amino acids.

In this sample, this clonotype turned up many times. The CDR3 region has the DNA TGCGCCAGCAGCGTTTACGAGCAGTACTTC. Protein sequence: CASSVYEQYF. This chain uses TRBV5-1 with TRBJ2-7; D gene unclear. Per germline, CDR1 SGHRS and CDR2 YFSETQ. The CDR3 has 10 amino acids. Trimming cost V 4 bases and J 4 bases, with 3 bases left between them.